The clone carrying this T cell receptor beta chain was seen ten or more times. CDR1 and CDR2 (germline): SEHNR, FQNEAQ (reference sequence). Trimming took off 7 bases at V and 3 bases at J, with 20 bases between the two ends. CDR3 length: 16 amino acids. The sample originates from a study of regulatory T cells in long-lasting Graves disease. Arm-PCR of CDR3 regions with iRepertoire HTBI primers generated TCR beta libraries. In TCRdb, the multiplex PCR reads were re-called with MiXCR into one record per CDR3 protein. The sample holds approximately 270,000 distinct CDR3 sequences, around 19% seen once. Time point of the sample: newly diagnosed GD, antithyroid drugs for less than 3 months. There was RNA extracted from PBMCs, and the TCR library was made from it. These records were also assigned to another study, of T cells in Graves' hyperthyroidism and ophthalmopathy. That investigation notes: Most thyroid-expanded clonotypes above 0.001 were also found in blood.

This TCR derives from a woman aged 25 to 39 with Graves disease. Sequencing was performed on peripheral blood mononuclear cells (PBMCs), taken at new diagnosis, from a patient treated with antithyroid drugs. The rearrangement links TRBV7-9 to TRBJ2-3, with D possibly matching TRBD2 (5 bases). The CDR3 DNA reads TGTGCCAGCACGAGCTTAACCGGGAAAGAAACAGATACGCAGTATTTT. Translating it yields CASTSLTGKETDTQYF. The complete variable domain, with remaining parts taken from reference TRBV7-9 and TRBJ2-3, reads DTGVSQNPRHKITKRGQNVTFRCDPISEHNRLYWYRQTLGQGPEFLTYFQNEAQLEKSRLLSDRFSAERPKGSFSTLEIQRTEQGDSAMYLCASTSLTGKETDTQYFGPGTRLTVL.